This T cell receptor beta chain was observed in a study of T cells in Graves' hyperthyroidism and ophthalmopathy. This clonotype was picked up a small number of times. Amplification yielded TCR beta CDR3 regions, with RNA transcripts as the source. The HTBI primer set drove a first-round RT-PCR of the TCR CDR3. From the multiplex PCR reads, TCRdb called clonotypes with MiXCR, one entry per CDR3 protein. The data contain 690,000 or so distinct CDR3 sequences, under 20% of them seen just once; the ten biggest clones take up over 15%. Per the germline V gene, CDR1 is SGHDN and CDR2 is FVKESK. The CDR3 spans 15 residues. V lost 4 bases and J lost 4, with 13 bases in between. Hyperthyroidism patients were newly diagnosed, had disease duration under 2 months, and were aged 18 to 65 years. Each 10 ml fresh peripheral blood draw supplied the PBMCs.

This sequence joins TRBV14 and TRBJ2-2; D gene unclear. This sequence originates from a woman aged 50 to 60 with Graves' hyperthyroidism that later progressed to Graves' ophthalmopathy. Sequenced material: blood. CDR3: CASSPPGRGTGELFF. For the CDR3, the DNA is TGTGCCAGCAGCCCACCCGGGCGCGGCACCGGGGAGCTGTTTTTT.